The 20 T cell receptor beta chains listed next were all sequenced from one sample in a study of blood T cell repertoires in COVID-19. Repertoires were generated with immunoSEQ multiplex PCR, while TCRdb's copy carries only in-frame clones and drops some. The sample yields about 500,000 clones, about 85% seen once. Sequencing input: PBMCs or T cells enriched from blood (not recorded which). All receptors derive from a woman younger than 30 who had recovered from COVID-19.

The CDR3 reads CASRLTGLTNEKLFF. The CDR3, as DNA: TGTGCCAGCAGGCTGACAGGGTTGACTAATGAAAAACTGTTTTTT. This chain uses TRBV2 with TRBJ1-4, with TRBD1 matching 7 bases. The CDR3 totals 15 residues. Per the germline V gene, CDR1 is SNHLY and CDR2 is FYNNEI. The junction had 6 bases not matched to a gene; V was cut back by 6 bases and J by 2 bases.

The chain joins TRBV5-1 to TRBJ1-1, with 7 nucleotides matching TRBD1. This CDR3 has 15 amino acids. V shed 1 base and J 1 base; nucleotides not matched to a gene: 4. The germline V gene encodes CDR1 SGHRS and CDR2 YFSETQ. DNA for the CDR3: TGCGCCAGCAGCTTGCGACAGGGAGGGAACACTGAAGCTTTCTTT. Amino acids: CASSLRQGGNTEAFF.

J is TRBJ2-3 and V is TRBV5-6, with a tentative D call TRBD1 (5 bases). Germline values: CDR1 SGHDT, CDR2 YYEEEE. Trimming shortened V by 3 bases and J by 7 bases, and 24 bases separated the two germline ends. This CDR3 is 17 amino acids long. Here the CDR3 DNA reads TGTGCCAGCAGCTGGGGCCCTAGGGCGGAAGAAGCTCATACGCAGTATTTT. Translated, it gives CASSWGPRAEEAHTQYF.

The gene calls are TRBV27 and TRBJ2-3; no clear D gene. V was pared by 2 bases and J by 2 bases, with 5 bases between. The CDR3 is made up of 13 amino acids. Germline CDR1 is MNHEY and CDR2 is SMNVEV (reference sequence). CDR3 loop: CASSLTYTDTQYF. For the CDR3, the DNA is TGTGCCAGCAGTTTAACCTACACAGATACGCAGTATTTT.

This clone was counted between two and nine times. This chain connects TRBV6-5 to TRBJ1-1; the match to TRBD1 covers 9 bases. The germline V gene encodes CDR1 MNHEY and CDR2 SVGAGI. V was clipped by 6 bases and J by 10 bases; unmatched bases: 9. This CDR3 is built from 13 residues. CDR3 DNA: TGTGCCAGCAGGAACACAGGGGGCGGCGGAGCTTTCTTT. Its protein is CASRNTGGGGAFF.

The V call is TRBV11-2, the J call TRBJ1-1; no clear D gene. The CDR3 contains 17 residues. The V gene lost 1 base and the J gene lost 1 base, with 16 bases spanning the gap. Germline V CDR1 and CDR2: SGHAT, FQNNGV. CDR3 protein: CASSLGRGLRSNTEAFF. The CDR3 DNA sequence: TGTGCCAGCAGCTTAGGTCGGGGATTAAGATCGAACACTGAAGCTTTCTTT.

This clone has just a few counts. The genes are TRBV7-2 and TRBJ2-4, with 7 bases fitting TRBD1. This CDR3 contains 15 residues. Germline lookup yields CDR1 SGHTA and CDR2 FQGNSA. V lost 6 bases and J lost 5; bases outside the gene matches: 10. CDR3 amino acids: CASSSSGTVQNIQYF. In DNA, the CDR3 is TGTGCCAGCAGTTCTTCCGGGACAGTCCAAAACATTCAGTACTTC.

This chain uses TRBV28 with TRBJ1-6; D might be TRBD1 (5 bases). Germline values: CDR1 MDHEN, CDR2 SYDVKM. The CDR3 consists of 16 residues. Between the trimmed V and J ends, which lost 5 bases and 7 bases, there was a span of 18 bases. The CDR3 region has the DNA TGTGCCAGCAGTGGGTTGAAGGGGAACGACAATTCACCCCTCCACTTT. Protein sequence: CASSGLKGNDNSPLHF.

The V call is TRBV10-3, the J call TRBJ2-1; 12 bases map to TRBD2. The V segment lost 1 base and the J segment 7 bases; nucleotides outside the gene matches: 8. The germline V gene has CDR1 ENHRY and CDR2 SYGVKD. The CDR3 length is 17 residues. CDR3 coding DNA: TGTGCCATCAGTGAGTTACCTAGCGGGGGGGCATCAAATGAGCAGTTCTTC. Protein: CAISELPSGGASNEQFF.

This chain connects TRBV5-1 to TRBJ2-3; 12 bases fit TRBD2. Trimming removed 1 base from V and 9 bases from J; junction bases left unmatched: 12. Germline V gene sequence: CDR1 SGHRS, CDR2 YFSETQ. This CDR3 spans 17 amino acids. CDR3 coding DNA: TGCGCCAGCAGCTTGTCTGTACTAGCGGGGGGAAGCGGGACGCAGTATTTT. It specifies CASSLSVLAGGSGTQYF.

The V and J genes are TRBV18 and TRBJ1-3; TRBD1 might be the D (5 bases). The CDR3 has 15 amino acids. V lost 4 bases, J lost 0 bases, and 10 bases lay in between. Germline CDR1 reads KGHSH; CDR2 reads LQKENI. CDR3 DNA: TGTGCCAGCTCACAGGGGCGGTCCTCTGGAAACACCATATATTTT. It encodes CASSQGRSSGNTIYF.

The CDR3: CATSAGRTDTQYF. The CDR3 nucleotides are TGTGCCACCAGCGCAGGGCGAACAGATACGCAGTATTTT. The J gene is TRBJ2-3, the V gene TRBV15, with a weak D call TRBD1 (5 bases). CDR1 is LNHNV, CDR2 YYDKDF, per germline (reference sequence). The CDR3 totals 13 residues. The V gene lost 5 bases and the J gene lost 3 bases, with 9 bases spanning the gap.

The rearrangement uses TRBV19 and TRBJ2-1; TRBD1 might be the D (5 bases). CDR1 is LNHDA and CDR2 is SQIVND in the germline V gene (reference sequence). The CDR3 contains 14 residues. The V end was cut by 3 bases, the J end by 6 bases, with 12 bases between. CDR3: CASSIGQGGNEQFF. The CDR3 nucleotides are TGTGCCAGTAGTATCGGTCAGGGTGGCAATGAGCAGTTCTTC.

This chain joins TRBV29-1 and TRBJ2-7; D possibly corresponds to TRBD2 (6 bases). This CDR3 is 13 amino acids long. Germline loops: CDR1 SQVTM, CDR2 ANQGSEA. V gave up 4 bases and J gave up 6 bases, with 16 bases separating them. The CDR3 loop is CSVVGGERSEQYF. The CDR3 bases are TGCAGCGTTGTGGGGGGAGAGAGGAGCGAGCAGTACTTC.

The chain carries TRBV28 and TRBJ1-1, with D uncertain. Germline V gene lookup returns CDR1 MDHEN and CDR2 SYDVKM. The V and J ends lost 6 bases and 3 bases respectively, with 8 bases between them. CDR3 length equals 12 residues. This CDR3 reads CASREGYTEAFF. CDR3 DNA: TGTGCCAGCAGGGAGGGATACACTGAAGCTTTCTTT.

This clone occurred a few times. The J gene is TRBJ1-1, the V gene TRBV19, with D perhaps matching TRBD1 (6 bases). V was clipped by 5 bases and J by 0 bases, with 16 bases between them. CDR1 is LNHDA, CDR2 SQIVND, per germline (reference sequence). CDR3 length equals 16 residues. CDR3 in DNA: TGTGCCAGTAGTTTCTCCCTTACAGGGTTGAACACTGAAGCTTTCTTT. Translated: CASSFSLTGLNTEAFF.

This clone was counted a single time. The CDR3 loop reads CASSLVTESPLHF. DNA of the CDR3: TGTGCCAGCAGCTTAGTGACGGAGTCACCCCTCCACTTT. V and J are TRBV7-2 and TRBJ1-6; no clear D gene. The V end was cut by 1 base, the J end by 10 bases, with 8 bases between. This CDR3 spans 13 amino acids. From germline, CDR1 is SGHTA and CDR2 FQGNSA.

Of note for this clone: Additional DNA sequences in this sample encode the identical CDR3. The chain has TRBV28 and TRBJ1-2, with TRBD1 matching 8 bases. Germline loops: CDR1 MDHEN, CDR2 SYDVKM. V shed 4 bases, J shed 6 bases, and the junction held 1 base outside the gene matches. This CDR3 is built from 12 residues. The CDR3 is CASSSTGDGYTF. The CDR3 DNA reads TGTGCCAGCAGTTCGACAGGGGATGGCTACACCTTC.

The chain combines TRBV28 with TRBJ1-5; 7 bases map to TRBD1. Germline CDR1 MDHEN, CDR2 SYDVKM. The CDR3 runs 15 residues. The ends lost 4 bases at V and 4 bases at J; junction bases unmatched: 7. The CDR3 loop is CASSSPDRRNQPQHF. For the CDR3, the DNA is TGTGCCAGCAGTTCACCGGACAGGAGAAATCAGCCCCAGCATTTT.

This rearrangement joins TRBV18 to TRBJ1-4; 7 positions match TRBD1. CDR3 length: 14 amino acids. Unmatched junction bases numbered 6, after V lost 3 bases and J lost 8 bases. Germline CDR1 reads KGHSH; CDR2 reads LQKENI. The CDR3 nucleotides are TGTGCCAGCTCACCGGACAGGTTAGAAGAAAAACTGTTTTTT. Translating it yields CASSPDRLEEKLFF.